This T cell receptor beta chain originates from a study of T cells in Graves' hyperthyroidism and ophthalmopathy. At the level of the study: Any treatment followed the collection of peripheral blood at initial diagnosis. General observations from the study: Most thyroid clonotypes that were expanded above 0.001 also turned up in blood. Separating ophthalmopathy from stable hyperthyroidism was achieved by a 13 V-J model.

Comments on this clonotype: Its antigen remains unidentified.

CDR1 is LGHDT and CDR2 is YNNKEL in the germline V gene (reference sequence). The CDR3 has 17 amino acids. With 0 bases removed from V and 4 bases from J, the gap between germline ends came to 16 bases. Researchers amplified the TCR beta CDR3 regions from RNA transcripts. An initial round of RT-PCR targeting the TCR CDR3 relied on the HTBI primer set. TCRdb passed the multiplex PCR reads through MiXCR, listing each CDR3 protein once. This sample yields some 570,000 distinct CDR3 sequences, of which 13% to 15% are seen a single time; roughly 7.1% belongs to the top ten. Sequenced: blood. The V and J genes are TRBV3-1 and TRBJ1-5; D perhaps matches TRBD1 (6 bases). The source of this sequence is a young woman with Graves' ophthalmopathy. CDR3 DNA: TGTGCCAGCAGCCAAGAGGGGGGGCGGGATGTTAATCAGCCCCAGCATTTT. Protein product: CASSQEGGRDVNQPQHF.